This note documents a single T cell receptor (beta chain) sequence. Its target is not known. This entry comes from a study of CD8+ T cells in alopecia areata. Across the whole study: In an open-label trial, patients got 5 to 10 mg tofacitinib twice daily. Study-wide findings and caveats: More clonal than normal scalp was lesional scalp, particularly alopecia totalis/universalis.

The CDR3 runs 19 residues. Germline loops: CDR1 LNHDA, CDR2 SQIVND (reference sequence). The J segment lost 5 bases and the V segment lost 9 bases, leaving 23 bases of the junction unmatched. Alopecia areata patients provided lesional scalp punch biopsies and peripheral blood. cDNA serving as the sequencing template came from extracted, reverse transcribed RNA. The assay was immunoSEQ multiplex PCR, and TCRdb's table has in-frame clones only and misses some. This table holds 150,000 to 200,000 clones, around 60% found once. The V call is TRBV19, the J call TRBJ2-1, with 9 bases aligning to TRBD2. The sequence was collected from a human donor with alopecia areata. The specimen was CD4+ T cells sorted from blood, collected at week 0. Here the CDR3 reads CASSASGTSRWGRHNEQFF. The DNA for the CDR3 is TGTGCCAGCTCAGCCTCCGGGACTAGCCGTTGGGGGAGGCACAATGAGCAGTTCTTC.